This T cell receptor (beta chain) emerged from a study of T cell responses to AZD1222 COVID-19 vaccine. The V end was cut by 7 bases, the J end by 3 bases, with 6 bases between. CDR3 length: 11 amino acids. The table lists this clone with a count of one. The table came from immunoSEQ multiplex PCR; TCRdb's copy has only in-frame clones and leaves some out. The sample consists of more than 100,000 clones, about 85% of them appearing once. The source was peripheral blood, collected on day 0 of AZD1222 vaccination. The genes are TRBV12-3 or TRBV12-4 and TRBJ1-1; D gene uncertain. The TCR comes from an adult in good health. CDR3 DNA: TGTGCCAGCACCACCGACACTGAAGCTTTCTTT. Its translation is CASTTDTEAFF.